These 29 T cell receptor beta chains were all obtained from the same sample, sequenced in a study of glioma-infiltrating T cells. The iRepertoire nested amplicon-rescue multiplex PCR amplified TCR alpha and beta CDR3s from RNA. TCRdb re-analysed the multiplex PCR reads in MiXCR, keeping a single row per CDR3 protein. The sample records approximately 130,000 distinct CDR3 sequences, approximately 26% being singletons. Sample: glioma tissue, nonneoplastic brain tissue, or PBMCs (not recorded which). The receptors derive from a human donor with low-grade glioma or glioblastoma, undergoing nonglioma brain surgery, or in good health (not recorded which).

V usage is TRBV14 and J usage is TRBJ2-7; 8 nucleotides agree with TRBD2. The length of the CDR3 is 15 residues. After removal of 4 bases from V and 0 bases from J, the junction contained 5 bases not matched to a gene. Looked up from germline, CDR1 is SGHDN and CDR2 is FVKESK. CDR3 DNA sequence: TGTGCCAGCAGCCCCGGGGGGGTGAGCTCCTACGAGCAGTACGTC. Its translation: CASSPGGVSSYEQYV.

By proportion, this clonotype is medium-sized (0.01 to 0.1%). This chain connects TRBV6-1 to TRBJ1-1; D is ambiguous. V was shortened by 6 bases and J by 1 base, with 12 bases between the two germline ends. CDR1 and CDR2 (germline): MNHNS, SASEGT. The CDR3 is 14 amino acids. For the CDR3, the DNA is TGTGCCAGCAGCCGTGGGCAGCGGAACACTGAAGCTTTCTTT. Its translation: CASSRGQRNTEAFF.

This clonotype was counted between two and nine times. The chain couples TRBV4-1 to TRBJ2-2; D remains ambiguous. Trimming removed 0 bases from V and 0 bases from J, with 5 bases in between. The CDR3 extends over 15 amino acids. Germline-derived CDR1 and CDR2 are MGHRA and YSYEKL. The CDR3 sequence is CASSQESPNTGELFF. The CDR3 DNA follows: TGCGCCAGCAGCCAAGAGAGCCCGAACACCGGGGAGCTGTTTTTT.

Concerning this clonotype itself: A read error is likely, as this CDR3 ends without the conserved phenylalanine or tryptophan. The chain links TRBV6-2 or TRBV6-3 to TRBJ1-2, with D unresolved. V was clipped by 0 bases and J by 3 bases, with 2 bases between them. The germline CDR1 and CDR2 sequences are MNHEY and SVGEGT. The CDR3 runs to 12 residues. The CDR3 DNA follows: TGTGCCAGCAGTTACTCGGACTATGGCTACACCCTC. It yields the protein CASSYSDYGYTL.

The J gene is TRBJ1-5, the V gene TRBV4-1; D may be TRBD1 (6 bases). V dropped 0 bases and J dropped 0 bases, with 9 bases sitting between them. The V gene's germline CDR1 is MGHRA and CDR2 YSYEKL. This CDR3 is built from 16 residues. The CDR3, as DNA: TGCGCCAGCAGCCAAGAATGGACAGATAGCAATCAGCCCCAGCATTTT. It yields the protein CASSQEWTDSNQPQHF.

The chain employs TRBV5-4 and TRBJ1-5; no reliable D call. CDR3 length equals 14 residues. V shed 2 bases and J shed 4 bases, with 10 bases lying between them. Germline V lookup: CDR1 SGHNT, CDR2 YYREEE (reference sequence). CDR3 amino acids: CASSFGCSNQPQHF. The CDR3 DNA follows: TGTGCCAGCAGCTTTGGGTGCAGTAATCAGCCCCAGCATTTT.

This clonotype appeared many times. The chain joins TRBV15 to TRBJ1-2; the D is unclear. CDR3 length: 17 residues. Trimming took 0 bases from V and 2 from J, leaving 16 bases between them. Looked up from germline, CDR1 is LNHNV and CDR2 is YYDKDF (reference sequence). The CDR3 DNA reads as TGTGCCACCAGCAGAGATCGCGCCTACCCCATGAACTATGGCTACACCTTC. As protein: CATSRDRAYPMNYGYTF.

This clonotype showed up just a few times. The chain employs TRBV7-2 and TRBJ2-5, with no clear D. The germline V and J ends were trimmed by 4 bases and 0 bases, with 12 bases remaining between them. Germline V gene data show CDR1 as SGHTA and CDR2 as FQGNSA. The CDR3 runs 15 residues. DNA for the CDR3: TGTGCCAGCAGCTCACAGAACTGGTACCAAGAGACCCAGTACTTC. This sequence encodes CASSSQNWYQETQYF.

The chain couples TRBV5-4 to TRBJ1-5; TRBD1 is a possible D gene (5 bases). Trimming took off 0 bases at V and 3 bases at J, with 10 bases between the two ends. The CDR3 runs to 15 residues. Germline V gives CDR1 SGHNT, CDR2 YYREEE (reference sequence). The CDR3 loop reads CASSLEAGTNQPQHF. The CDR3 bases are TGTGCCAGCAGCTTGGAAGCAGGGACCAATCAGCCCCAGCATTTT.

This clonotype was detected many times. V usage is TRBV6-1 and J usage is TRBJ2-1; possibly TRBD2 for D (5 bases). This CDR3 has 11 amino acids. Trimming removed 7 bases from V and 10 bases from J, with 11 bases in between. Germline values: CDR1 MNHNS, CDR2 SASEGT. In DNA form, the CDR3 reads TGTGCCAGCATTCTGGGCGGGGAGCAGTTCTTC. Translating gives CASILGGEQFF.

This clonotype was found many times. This chain uses TRBV7-3 with TRBJ2-1, with D perhaps assigned TRBD1 or TRBD2 (5 bases each). Germline CDR1 and CDR2: SGHTA and FQGTGA. The length of the CDR3 is 14 residues. V lost 4 bases and J 8 bases, leaving 15 bases between the germline ends. CDR3 sequence: CASSSPGPYDEQFF. Here the CDR3 DNA reads TGTGCCAGCAGCTCACCGGGACCCTATGATGAGCAGTTCTTC. Drawing the rest from reference TRBV7-3 and TRBJ2-1, the complete variable domain is GAGVSQTPSNKVTEKGKYVELRCDPISGHTALYWYRQSLGQGPEFLIYFQGTGAADDSGLPNDRFFAVRPEGSVSTLKIQRTERGDSAVYLCASSSPGPYDEQFFGPGTRLTVL.

This clonotype showed up just a few times. The rearrangement links TRBV28 to TRBJ1-2; 8 bases fit TRBD1. This CDR3 contains 15 residues. The germline gives CDR1 MDHEN, CDR2 SYDVKM. The V segment lost 4 bases and the J segment 4 bases; nucleotides outside the gene matches: 8. CDR3 sequence: CASSSGQGVRYGYTF. CDR3 sequence (DNA): TGTGCCAGCAGTTCCGGACAGGGTGTGCGCTATGGCTACACCTTC.

The chain has TRBV19 and TRBJ1-5; D ambiguous. The CDR3 is 14 amino acids. V lost 5 bases and J lost 3, with 11 bases in between. The germline gives CDR1 LNHDA, CDR2 SQIVND (reference sequence). In DNA form, the CDR3 reads TGTGCCAGTAGTTACCGGGGTGACAATCAGCCCCAGCATTTT. It codes for CASSYRGDNQPQHF.

Concerning this clonotype itself: A much larger clone differs from this one at a single base, so this may be a read error. This chain joins TRBV7-9 and TRBJ2-2; unclear D gene. The CDR3 runs 15 residues. Deletions cut 5 bases from V and 3 bases from J, with 13 bases between. Germline V gives CDR1 SEHNR, CDR2 FQNEAQ (reference sequence). The DNA for the CDR3 is TGTGCCAGCAGCACCCTCCGCGGATACACCGGGGAGCTGTTTTTT. It encodes CASSTLRGYTGELFF.

This clonotype was counted many times. This sequence joins TRBV7-8 and TRBJ1-1; D ambiguous. The V and J ends lost 1 base and 0 bases respectively, with 9 bases between them. This CDR3 has 15 amino acids. From germline, CDR1 is SGHVS and CDR2 FQNEAQ. DNA for the CDR3: TGTGCCAGCAGCTTAGGGGCAGACCTGAACACTGAAGCTTTCTTT. Translated, it gives CASSLGADLNTEAFF.

The rearrangement joins TRBV12-3 or TRBV12-4 to TRBJ2-1; 13 nucleotides match TRBD2. The V and J ends lost 7 bases and 4 bases, in that order; junction bases with no gene match: 7. The CDR3 is 16 residues long. CDR3 protein: CASNFATSGGYNEQFF. The CDR3 nucleotides are TGTGCCAGCAATTTTGCGACTAGCGGGGGGTACAATGAGCAGTTCTTC.

This clonotype was seen repeatedly, ten times or more. The chain links TRBV6-6 to TRBJ1-5, with 7 nucleotides matching TRBD1. The CDR3 runs to 17 residues. Trimming took 0 bases from V and 4 from J; bases not matched to a gene: 9. Germline assignment: CDR1 MNHNY and CDR2 SVGAGI (reference sequence). Here the CDR3 DNA reads TGTGCCAGCAGTTACTCGAGGCCGGGACAGCCAAATCAGCCCCAGCATTTT. It is translated as CASSYSRPGQPNQPQHF.

This rearrangement joins TRBV12-3 or TRBV12-4 to TRBJ1-5, with 8 bases lining up with TRBD1. V lost 6 bases, J lost 0 bases, and 4 bases stayed unmatched. This CDR3 is built from 15 residues. The CDR3: CASRTTGDSNQPQHF. CDR3 coding DNA: TGTGCCAGCAGGACGACAGGGGATAGCAATCAGCCCCAGCATTTT.

For this clonotype: A read error may explain this, as a much larger clone is one base away. The CDR3 nucleotides are TGTGCCAGCAGCTCTAGCGGGGCGTGCTACAATGAGCAGTTCTTC. This sequence encodes CASSSSGACYNEQFF. V usage is TRBV12-3 or TRBV12-4 and J usage is TRBJ2-1, with TRBD2 identical over 9 bases. Losses at the gene ends were 6 bases for V and 3 bases for J; bases not matched to a gene: 6. The CDR3 sequence is 15 residues long.

This clonotype was seen only a few times. The genes are TRBV18 and TRBJ1-5; D is unresolved. The V end lost 3 bases, the J end lost 0 bases, and 12 bases lay between the germline ends. The CDR3 is 16 residues long. Per germline, CDR1 KGHSH and CDR2 LQKENI. The CDR3 spells CASSPTQTYSNQPQHF. The CDR3 DNA follows: TGTGCCAGCTCACCCACCCAGACCTATAGCAATCAGCCCCAGCATTTT.

At least ten counts were recorded for this clonotype. The CDR3: CASSDLLAGSETQYF. CDR3 DNA: TGTGCCAGCAGTGATTTGCTAGCGGGGAGTGAGACCCAGTACTTC. V and J are TRBV25-1 and TRBJ2-5; 9 positions agree with TRBD2. Trimming took 3 bases from V and 5 from J; bases not matched to a gene: 7. Per germline, CDR1 MGHDK and CDR2 SYGVNS. The CDR3 is 15 amino acids. Complete variable domain (other parts from reference TRBV25-1 and TRBJ2-5): EADIYQTPRYLVIGTGKKITLECSQTMGHDKMYWYQQDPGMELHLIHYSYGVNSTEKGDLSSESTVSRIRTEHFPLTLESARPSHTSQYLCASSDLLAGSETQYFGPGTRLLVL.

This clonotype was seen a handful of times. J is TRBJ2-7 and V is TRBV14; a possible D gene is TRBD2 (7 bases). The V gene lost 0 bases and the J gene lost 6 bases, with 12 bases spanning the gap. CDR3 length: 14 amino acids. Germline CDR1 SGHDN, CDR2 FVKESK. The CDR3 loop reads CASSQEGGGFEQYV. The CDR3 nucleotides read TGTGCCAGCAGCCAAGAAGGGGGGGGTTTCGAGCAGTACGTC.

The table lists this clonotype with a few counts. This chain's CDR3 is CSVPGLLGTEAFF. The CDR3 DNA reads TGCAGTGTTCCGGGGCTTCTGGGCACTGAAGCTTTCTTT. The rearrangement links TRBV20-1 to TRBJ1-1; tentatively, D is TRBD1 (5 bases). The CDR3 loop spans 13 amino acids. Trimming stripped 7 bases from V and 4 bases from J, with 16 bases between. Germline CDR1 and CDR2: DFQATT and SNEGSKA (reference sequence).

This clonotype showed up just a few times. The V call is TRBV7-9, the J call TRBJ2-2, with D perhaps matching TRBD1 (5 bases). The CDR3 is made up of 17 amino acids. The germline V gene encodes CDR1 SEHNR and CDR2 FQNEAQ (reference sequence). Trimming removed 6 bases at V and 1 base at J, with 18 bases between. CDR3 sequence: CASRPPPGLVNTGELFF. The CDR3 DNA reads TGTGCCAGCAGGCCTCCTCCAGGGCTAGTGAACACCGGGGAGCTGTTTTTT.

On this clonotype: A much larger clone differs from this one at a single base, so this may be a read error. The CDR3 region is CSAGEGRRSGNTIYF. Here the CDR3 DNA reads TGCAGTGCTGGAGAAGGGAGAAGGTCTGGAAACACCATATATTTT. The chain employs TRBV20-1 and TRBJ1-3; no definite D call. Germline values: CDR1 DFQATT, CDR2 SNEGSKA (reference sequence). The CDR3 consists of 15 residues.

The sample holds many counts of this clonotype. The J gene is TRBJ1-5, the V gene TRBV19; D is undetermined. The CDR3 has 15 amino acids. V lost 5 bases and J 0 bases, leaving 11 bases between the germline ends. CDR1 LNHDA and CDR2 SQIVND come from the germline V gene (reference sequence). DNA for the CDR3: TGTGCCAGTAGTCGAGGGAAGTTTAGCAATCAGCCCCAGCATTTT. This sequence encodes CASSRGKFSNQPQHF.

This clonotype appeared a few times. This chain uses TRBV3-1 with TRBJ2-1, with D unclear. V was clipped by 0 bases and J by 0 bases, with 12 bases between them. The germline V gene encodes CDR1 LGHDT and CDR2 YNNKEL (reference sequence). The CDR3 has 17 residues. In DNA form, the CDR3 reads TGTGCCAGCAGCCAAGAGTTAGGCAGTAGCTCCTACAATGAGCAGTTCTTC. Residues: CASSQELGSSSYNEQFF.

This clonotype was seen more than once but under ten times. This chain links TRBV18 with TRBJ1-1, with TRBD1 matching over 9 bases. The CDR3 length is 13 residues. In germline, CDR1 is KGHSH, CDR2 LQKENI. V trimming: 4 bases; J trimming: 3 bases; junction bases outside the gene matches: 0. CDR3 loop: CASSRTGDTEAFF. CDR3 sequence (DNA): TGTGCCAGCTCACGGACAGGGGACACTGAAGCTTTCTTT.

This clonotype was seen only a few times. J is TRBJ1-2 and V is TRBV6-1; D remains unclear. Between the trimmed V and J ends, which lost 5 bases and 8 bases, there was a span of 18 bases. In germline, CDR1 is MNHNS, CDR2 SASEGT. The length of the CDR3 is 14 residues. This chain's CDR3 is CASSYGGPNEGYTF. The CDR3 coding sequence is TGTGCCAGCAGTTATGGTGGGCCGAACGAGGGCTACACCTTC.